A selection of T cell receptor beta chains follows, all from one sample in a study of CD8+ T cells in alopecia areata. This table comes from immunoSEQ multiplex PCR, and its TCRdb copy is limited to in-frame clones, with some not included. This table holds about 190,000 clones, about three fifths found once. This sample comprised CD4+ T cells sorted from blood, obtained at week 4, from a patient treated with tofacitinib. These receptors were taken from a human donor with alopecia areata. Each CDR3 is given with its conserved first and last residue.

v_call cdr3_aa
TRBV19 CASSTADSLNYGYTF
TRBV30 CAWTNWGENYGYTF
TRBV4-1 CASSQGMGRGTEAFF
TRBV29-1 CSVTAGGPRETQYF
TRBV6-1 CATQTGSFGNQPQHF
TRBV4-1 CASSRGGLAGQAQFF
TRBV5-6 CASSRGRYEQFF
TRBV2 CASSEQGVLLSGNTIYF
TRBV30 CAWRDSTGELFF
TRBV30 CAWRGAGIGETQYF
TRBV15 CATSRDKSGTEAFF
TRBV7-9 CASSRPSGRDEQFF
TRBV29-1 CSVDQDRAKFF
TRBV29-1 CSVTSSGRANTGELFF
TRBV28 CASTERINQPQHF
TRBV5-1 CASSLDGSTTDTQYF
TRBV6-6 CASRGGLERTQYF
TRBV5-1 CASSQPGSYEQYF
TRBV7-2 CASSSRALQFTDTQYF
TRBV29-1 CSVPLAETQYF
TRBV5-1 CASSLIGSYGYTF
TRBV28 CASSLGTSGRDTQYF
TRBV27 CASSLVLGGWYGELFF
TRBV15 CATSRADGEQFF
TRBV30 CAWNNRAPDEQYF
TRBV5-1 CASSLLGQGTDTQYF
TRBV29-1 CSVRLAGVGEQYF
TRBV30 CACSYYGYTF
TRBV30 CAWIAGRANTEAFF
TRBV28 CASGTSGLSTDTQYF
TRBV27 CASSSFSPGEQYF
TRBV6-5 CASRLASQALEQYF
TRBV27 CASKGGRGQPQHF
TRBV5-6 CASSLSDRGLGQPQHF
TRBV30 CAWSKRQGIQPQHF
TRBV5-1 CASSLAGTYEQYF
TRBV5-1 CASSLTDRGGTEAFF
TRBV6-6 CASSPRVYEQYF
TRBV29-1 CSVFKGSLDTGELFF
TRBV6-6 CASRQGQGGYNEQFF
TRBV30 CAWSGQTDQPQHF
TRBV7-6 CASSLDLSWGTQYF
TRBV7-2 CASSPVSGDYGYTF
TRBV28 CASSFTSGKGREQFF
TRBV4-2 CASSQDSTLGPGTGGDYGYTF
TRBV30 CAWGQGLISTNEKLFF
TRBV28 CASSLSQGFTYEQYF
TRBV29-1 CSGASGSLTDTQYF
TRBV28 CASFPGAYNEQFF
TRBV4-1 CASSQDQAGQNYEQYF
TRBV5-1 CASSPTSRATNYGYTF
TRBV5-1 CASSLEGDYGYTF
TRBV29-1 CSVGGKGEKLFF